This paragraph covers one T cell receptor (beta chain) sequence. Antigen unknown. This entry belongs to a study of blood T cells in healthy people across ages. General study results and limits: Naive CD4+ cell counts and diversity both ran higher in long-lived than in aged donors. With donor CMV status unknown, expanded clonotype changes were possibly confounded.

For the second PCR, which ran for roughly 6 to 12 cycles, a sample-barcoded 5' primer and a J-beta primer mix were used. TCRdb re-called the 5' RACE reads through MiXCR, storing one row per CDR3 protein. The table shows 720,000 or so distinct CDR3 sequences, with around 38% occurring only once. V shed 3 bases and J shed 2 bases, with 7 bases lying between them. The CDR3 covers 13 residues. Source material: blood. The clonotype was recovered from a man aged 80 or over in good health. The chain combines TRBV12-3 or TRBV12-4 with TRBJ2-5; D is ambiguous. The chain's CDR3 is CASSFHGQETQYF. The CDR3 region has the DNA TGTGCCAGCAGTTTTCATGGGCAAGAGACCCAGTACTTC.